Shown below are 6 T cell receptor beta chains from a single sample sequenced in a study of breast tumors, draining lymph nodes, adjacent tissues (dated by TCRdb to 2015 to 2016). Library preparation was by multiplex PCR. Sequenced using an Illumina HiSeq 2000. TCRdb reprocessed the public reads (quality trimming at Q25 with fastp, clone calling with MiXCR) and kept in-frame beta chains. Identical CDR3 proteins give one entry, which carries the most common genes and DNA. This sample is represented by around 130,000 distinct CDR3 sequences; 21% of them were singletons. Roughly 2.2% of the sample goes to the ten largest clones. The axillary draining lymph nodes of breast cancer patients were the source of the lymph node samples. The sample consisted of axillary lymph node tissue. Source of these receptors: a female donor with breast cancer. Some clones in this sample may be carry-over from other donors' samples.

At least ten counts were recorded for this clonotype. J is TRBJ2-1 and V is TRBV7-9; D remains unclear. The CDR3 has 11 amino acids. Trimming cost V 0 bases and J 8 bases, with 2 bases left between them. From germline, CDR1 is SEHNR and CDR2 FQNEAQ (reference sequence). The CDR3 nucleotides are TGTGCCAGCAGCTTAGCGCATGAGCAGTTCTTC. Protein product: CASSLAHEQFF.

Of note for this clonotype: Being one base from a much bigger clone, this may be a read error. The chain joins TRBV27 to TRBJ2-1, with TRBD2 matching 12 bases. The CDR3 spans 18 residues. CDR1 and CDR2 (germline): MNHEY, SMNVEV (reference sequence). The CDR3 nucleotides are TGTACCAGCAGCCGAAACTACCTAGGACTAGCGGGGCAGAATGAGCAGTTCTTC. This translates into CTSSRNYLGLAGQNEQFF.

In this sample, this clonotype turned up many times. This chain joins TRBV11-2 and TRBJ2-7; 9 bases are shared with TRBD2. The length of the CDR3 is 17 residues. Germline-derived CDR1 and CDR2 are SGHAT and FQNNGV. Unmatched junction bases numbered 8, after V lost 2 bases and J lost 0 bases. CDR3 in DNA: TGTGCCAGCAGCTTATTCGGCACTAGCGGGTTCTCCTACGAGCAGTACTTC. It codes for CASSLFGTSGFSYEQYF.

This clonotype occurred many times. The rearrangement uses TRBV28 and TRBJ2-3; 7 bases align to TRBD1. The trim removed 3 bases at V and 4 bases at J, leaving 7 bases unmatched. CDR1 and CDR2 from the germline V gene are MDHEN and SYDVKM. The CDR3 sequence is 15 residues long. CDR3 region: CASSLTAGTADTQYF. In DNA, the CDR3 is TGTGCCAGCAGTTTGACCGCCGGGACAGCAGATACGCAGTATTTT.

In this sample, this clonotype turned up many times. V and J are TRBV20-1 and TRBJ2-7; 9 nucleotides match TRBD1. CDR3 size: 17 residues. Trimming at V came to 1 base and at J to 5 bases, leaving 15 bases not matched to a gene. CDR1 and CDR2 from the germline V gene are DFQATT and SNEGSKA (reference sequence). CDR3 DNA sequence: TGCAGTGCTAGAGCTTCCCCTCCCGGGACAGGGATGCACGAGCAGTACTTC. Translated, it gives CSARASPPGTGMHEQYF.

This clonotype has at least ten counts. The V call is TRBV4-1, the J call TRBJ2-5; 14 bases match TRBD2. Trimming took 4 bases from V and 4 from J; bases not matched to a gene: 5. The CDR3 sequence is 16 residues long. Germline loops: CDR1 MGHRA, CDR2 YSYEKL. In nucleotides, the CDR3 is TGCGCCAGCAGCCTTCCGGGACTAGCGGGAGTAGAGACCCAGTACTTC. Translation: CASSLPGLAGVETQYF.